A single sample gave rise to the 30 T cell receptor beta chains below, sequenced in a study of T cell repertoires in cytomegalovirus infection. Their antigens remain unidentified. TCRdb re-called the reads through MiXCR, storing one row per CDR3 protein. Counted here are around 300,000 distinct CDR3 sequences, around 20% occurring once; the ten biggest clones make up roughly a fifth. The starting material was cultured PBMCs, obtained from culture after CMV antigen stimulation. These receptors all stem from a human donor in good health (CMV status not recorded). Some clones in this sample may be carry-over from other donors' samples.

A few counts support this clonotype. Just one base apart from a much larger clone, this may be a read error. The J gene is TRBJ1-5, the V gene TRBV6-6; TRBD1 aligns across 7 bases. The CDR3 loop spans 13 amino acids. Trimming cost V 6 bases and J 5 bases; bases outside gene matches: 4. Germline CDR1 and CDR2: MNHNY and SVGAGI (reference sequence). This CDR3 reads CASRTDRDQPQHF. The CDR3 region has the DNA TGTGCCAGCAGGACCGACAGGGATCAGCCCCAGCATTTT.

J is TRBJ2-1 and V is TRBV12-3 or TRBV12-4; no firm D call. CDR3 length: 15 amino acids. The ends were cut back, 2 bases at V and 8 bases at J, with 16 bases in the middle. CDR3 amino acids: CASSLFAVRSYEQFF. CDR3 DNA: TGTGCCAGCAGTTTATTCGCAGTCAGGAGCTATGAGCAGTTCTTC.

This clonotype was found many times. This chain uses TRBV7-9 with TRBJ1-5; D gene uncertain. The CDR3 sequence is 15 residues long. V lost 0 bases and J lost 3, with 9 bases in between. CDR1 is SEHNR and CDR2 is FQNEAQ in the germline V gene (reference sequence). The CDR3 DNA reads TGTGCCAGCAGCTTAGCAGGGCAGTCCAATCAGCCCCAGCATTTT. Translating gives CASSLAGQSNQPQHF.

This clonotype has more than one count but fewer than ten. This chain links TRBV5-4 with TRBJ1-6, with TRBD1 identical over 9 bases. Looked up from germline, CDR1 is SGHNT and CDR2 is YYREEE (reference sequence). V was clipped by 3 bases and J by 9 bases; unmatched bases: 7. The CDR3 is 15 residues long. CDR3 bases: TGTGCCAGCAGCTCACCGACAGGGGGTATTTCACCCCTCCACTTT. This translates into CASSSPTGGISPLHF.

This clonotype was picked up a small number of times. The chain recombines TRBV27 with TRBJ2-5, with TRBD1 matching 8 bases. CDR1 MNHEY and CDR2 SMNVEV come from the germline V gene (reference sequence). The CDR3 extends over 14 amino acids. V lost 8 bases, J lost 4 bases, and 9 bases stayed unmatched. The CDR3 bases are TGTGCCAGCGGCGGGACAGGCCTGGCAGAGACCCAGTACTTC. Protein product: CASGGTGLAETQYF.

This clonotype was found a few times. The CDR3 spells CASSLYTSGPDQYNEQFF. CDR3 coding DNA: TGTGCCAGCAGTTTATACACTAGCGGACCCGACCAATACAATGAGCAGTTCTTC. The V and J genes are TRBV27 and TRBJ2-1, with TRBD2 matching 8 bases. The CDR3 contains 18 residues. Trimming at V came to 1 base and at J to 4 bases, leaving 12 bases not matched to a gene. Germline CDR1 and CDR2: MNHEY and SMNVEV (reference sequence).

The J gene is TRBJ2-3, the V gene TRBV5-1, with 7 bases matching TRBD2. Trimming cost V 6 bases and J 3 bases; bases outside gene matches: 7. CDR1 is SGHRS and CDR2 is YFSETQ in the germline V gene. The CDR3 runs to 14 residues. This CDR3 is CASTAGVRTDTQYF. The CDR3 bases are TGCGCCAGCACGGCGGGAGTAAGAACAGATACGCAGTATTTT. Drawing the rest from reference TRBV5-1 and TRBJ2-3, the complete variable domain is KAGVTQTPRYLIKTRGQQVTLSCSPISGHRSVSWYQQTPGQGLQFLFEYFSETQRNKGNFPGRFSGRQFSNSRSEMNVSTLELGDSALYLCASTAGVRTDTQYFGPGTRLTVL.

This clonotype was picked up many times. The chain has TRBV7-2 and TRBJ2-2; 16 bases line up with TRBD2. Germline loops: CDR1 SGHTA, CDR2 FQGNSA. V lost 5 bases, J lost 4 bases, and 7 bases stayed unmatched. The CDR3 loop spans 18 amino acids. The chain's CDR3 is CASSAGLAGGLSTGELFF. The CDR3 nucleotides read TGTGCCAGCAGCGCGGGACTAGCGGGAGGGCTTTCCACCGGGGAGCTGTTTTTT.

This clonotype was observed a handful of times. J is TRBJ2-3 and V is TRBV6-2 or TRBV6-3, with TRBD2 matching over 10 bases. The CDR3 consists of 14 residues. Germline values: CDR1 MNHEY, CDR2 SVGEGT. Trimming at V came to 5 bases and at J to 6 bases, leaving 5 bases not matched to a gene. The CDR3 nucleotides are TGTGCCAGCAGTCTAGCGGGAGTGTCGGATACGCAGTATTTT. This gives the protein CASSLAGVSDTQYF.

The J gene is TRBJ2-5, the V gene TRBV5-4; TRBD1 might be the D (6 bases). Trimming removed 4 bases from V and 4 bases from J, with 11 bases in between. Germline assignment: CDR1 SGHNT and CDR2 YYREEE (reference sequence). The CDR3 loop spans 13 amino acids. For the CDR3, the DNA is TGTGCCAGCAGCAGGGGGAGTGGAGAGACCCAGTACTTC. Amino acids: CASSRGSGETQYF.

This clonotype has a count of ten or more. This CDR3 reads CASRAGHNGGELFF. Written as DNA, the CDR3 is TGTGCCAGCAGGGCCGGGCACAACGGAGGGGAGCTGTTTTTT. This chain links TRBV12-3 or TRBV12-4 with TRBJ2-2; no reliable D call. V lost 6 bases, J lost 8 bases, and 16 bases lay in between. This CDR3 has 14 residues.

The chain carries TRBV7-2 and TRBJ1-4; 12 bases are a match to TRBD1. The trim removed 5 bases at V and 11 bases at J, leaving 12 bases unmatched. CDR3 length: 16 residues. Germline assignment: CDR1 SGHTA and CDR2 FQGNSA. CDR3 in amino acids: CASSPHPGTGGNKLFF. The DNA for the CDR3 is TGTGCCAGCAGCCCTCATCCGGGGACAGGGGGCAACAAACTGTTTTTT.

A few counts support this clonotype. The chain employs TRBV29-1 and TRBJ1-1, with D tentatively TRBD1 (6 bases). The V end lost 2 bases, the J end lost 5 bases, and 18 bases lay between the germline ends. The CDR3 covers 15 residues. Germline V gene data show CDR1 as SQVTM and CDR2 as ANQGSEA. The CDR3 loop is CSVERPQGLGTEAFF. The CDR3 coding sequence is TGCAGCGTTGAACGGCCTCAGGGGTTAGGGACTGAAGCTTTCTTT.

The rearrangement uses TRBV6-6 and TRBJ1-2; D is undetermined. Trimming took 2 bases from V and 6 from J, leaving 13 bases between them. CDR3 length equals 14 residues. Germline CDR1 and CDR2: MNHNY and SVGAGI (reference sequence). The CDR3 coding sequence is TGTGCCAGCAGTTACGTGACACTCCGCGATGGCTACACCTTC. It specifies CASSYVTLRDGYTF.

This clonotype has a count of ten or more. The chain carries TRBV7-2 and TRBJ2-5; D may match TRBD1 or TRBD2 (5 bases each). V gave up 4 bases and J gave up 3 bases, with 15 bases separating them. The CDR3 extends over 15 amino acids. From germline, CDR1 is SGHTA and CDR2 FQGNSA. The DNA of the CDR3 is TGTGCCAGCAGCTCCCCCCGGGGACCCAAAGAGACCCAGTACTTC. Protein: CASSSPRGPKETQYF.

This clonotype appeared many times. The rearrangement joins TRBV7-2 to TRBJ2-1; perhaps TRBD2 as D (6 bases). CDR3 length: 14 residues. The germline CDR1 and CDR2 sequences are SGHTA and FQGNSA. The V end lost 1 base, the J end lost 4 bases, and 8 bases lay between the germline ends. The DNA for the CDR3 is TGTGCCAGCAGCTTAGGGGCGGGGTACAATGAGCAGTTCTTC. Protein sequence: CASSLGAGYNEQFF.

This clonotype was recorded at least ten times. V gene TRBV7-2 combines with J gene TRBJ1-6, with D tentatively TRBD1 (5 bases). Germline V gene lookup returns CDR1 SGHTA and CDR2 FQGNSA. The V end was cut by 4 bases, the J end by 4 bases, with 11 bases between. CDR3 size: 15 residues. The DNA for the CDR3 is TGTGCCAGCAGCTCCAGGGCCCGGTATAATTCACCCCTCCACTTT. Its translation: CASSSRARYNSPLHF.

The CDR3 DNA sequence: TGTGCCAGCAGCTCTACGACGAAGGGCGACGAGCAGTACTTC. It codes for CASSSTTKGDEQYF. The chain is built from TRBV7-4 and TRBJ2-7, with D hard to call. The germline V gene encodes CDR1 SGHVT and CDR2 SQSDAQ. The V end lost 4 bases, the J end lost 5 bases, and 15 bases lay between the germline ends. This CDR3 comprises 14 residues.

The CDR3 loop is CASSPGQASNEQFF. The CDR3 nucleotides are TGTGCCAGCAGTCCTGGACAGGCCAGCAATGAGCAGTTCTTC. The chain joins TRBV12-3 or TRBV12-4 to TRBJ2-1; 7 bases fit TRBD1. The CDR3 is 14 residues long. V shed 5 bases, J shed 6 bases, and the junction held 7 bases outside the gene matches.

In DNA form, the CDR3 reads TGTGCCAGCAGCGCCGGGACAGAAAAGCAGTCCGTC. Translated, it gives CASSAGTEKQSV. This chain links TRBV5-6 with TRBJ2-7; 7 bases map to TRBD1. This CDR3 has 12 residues. Per the germline V gene, CDR1 is SGHDT and CDR2 is YYEEEE.

This clonotype was seen a few times. The genes are TRBV7-9 and TRBJ2-3; 9 bases map to TRBD2. CDR3 size: 17 residues. From germline, CDR1 is SEHNR and CDR2 FQNEAQ (reference sequence). V shed 5 bases and J 2 bases; nucleotides not matched to a gene: 11. The CDR3 sequence: CASSPLAGADLTDTQYF. Written as DNA, the CDR3 is TGTGCCAGCAGCCCCTTAGCGGGAGCGGACCTCACAGATACGCAGTATTTT.

The chain couples TRBV6-5 to TRBJ1-4, with a weak D call TRBD1 (6 bases). Germline assignment: CDR1 MNHEY and CDR2 SVGAGI. The CDR3 runs 14 residues. The V end was cut by 4 bases, the J end by 5 bases, with 11 bases between. CDR3 nucleotides: TGTGCCAGCAGTTCTCGGACAGAAAATGAAAAACTGTTTTTT. Translated, it gives CASSSRTENEKLFF.

This clonotype was recorded many times. This chain uses TRBV6-1 with TRBJ2-2; D call uncertain. The CDR3 totals 15 residues. Germline CDR1 MNHNS, CDR2 SASEGT. V gave up 6 bases and J gave up 0 bases, with 11 bases separating them. CDR3 sequence (DNA): TGTGCCAGCAGACCGGGCGACTCGAACACCGGGGAGCTGTTTTTT. It yields the protein CASRPGDSNTGELFF.

In this sample, this clonotype turned up a few times. This chain connects TRBV20-1 to TRBJ2-1; 8 nucleotides agree with TRBD2. Trimming at V came to 5 bases and at J to 3 bases, leaving 6 bases not matched to a gene. This CDR3 is built from 14 residues. Germline V gene data show CDR1 as DFQATT and CDR2 as SNEGSKA (reference sequence). The CDR3 DNA sequence: TGCAGTGCTGCAGAACTAGCGGACTACAATGAGCAGTTCTTC. It translates to CSAAELADYNEQFF.

This clonotype was found many times. The genes are TRBV7-2 and TRBJ2-1; 7 positions agree with TRBD2. J lost 5 bases, V lost 4 bases, and 23 bases had no gene match. Germline V gene lookup returns CDR1 SGHTA and CDR2 FQGNSA. This CDR3 comprises 20 residues. CDR3 sequence: CASSSTGWAGAFFGHNEQFF. As DNA, the CDR3 is TGTGCCAGCAGCTCGACGGGTTGGGCGGGAGCCTTCTTTGGGCACAATGAGCAGTTCTTC.

This clonotype was found a few times. This sequence joins TRBV12-3 or TRBV12-4 and TRBJ1-2; perhaps TRBD1 as D (5 bases). The CDR3 covers 13 residues. The V gene lost 3 bases and the J gene lost 4 bases, with 9 bases spanning the gap. The CDR3: CASSLGRAYGYTF. The CDR3 nucleotides are TGTGCCAGCAGTTTGGGGCGTGCCTATGGCTACACCTTC.

This chain links TRBV5-4 with TRBJ1-1; D remains unclear. From germline, CDR1 is SGHNT and CDR2 YYREEE (reference sequence). This CDR3 region has 14 residues. V was cut by 2 bases and J by 1 base, with 9 bases left in between. CDR3 sequence reads: CASSLVSSNTEAFF. CDR3 bases: TGTGCCAGCAGCTTAGTATCCTCGAACACTGAAGCTTTCTTT.

This clonotype came up a few times. This chain joins TRBV27 and TRBJ2-1; TRBD2 agrees at 7 bases. The germline V gene encodes CDR1 MNHEY and CDR2 SMNVEV (reference sequence). V was pared by 0 bases and J by 10 bases, with 9 bases of the junction left unmatched. The CDR3 totals 15 residues. The CDR3 here is CASSLSPNPGREQFF. The CDR3 DNA reads TGTGCCAGCAGTTTATCCCCAAATCCCGGGAGGGAGCAGTTCTTC.

In this sample, this clonotype turned up a few times. The CDR3 bases are TGCAGCGTTGCCACAGGGGGACAGGGTCTCTATGGCTACACCTTC. It is translated as CSVATGGQGLYGYTF. This chain joins TRBV29-1 and TRBJ1-2; 9 bases line up with TRBD1. The CDR3 is 15 amino acids. The ends lost 4 bases at V and 4 bases at J; junction bases unmatched: 10. Germline lookup yields CDR1 SQVTM and CDR2 ANQGSEA.

The genes are TRBV12-3 or TRBV12-4 and TRBJ1-2; 9 nucleotides line up with TRBD1. Trimming at V came to 6 bases and at J to 8 bases, leaving 7 bases not matched to a gene. The CDR3 sequence is 13 residues long. The CDR3, as DNA: TGTGCCAGCAGCCTGGACAGGGGACGGGGCTACACCTTC. It codes for CASSLDRGRGYTF.